The 20 T cell receptor beta chains given below trace back to one sample, sequenced in a study of blood T cell repertoires in COVID-19. The table came from immunoSEQ multiplex PCR; TCRdb's copy has only in-frame clones and leaves some out. The repertoire holds approximately 63,000 clones, with under 85% as singletons. Sequenced: peripheral blood. These receptors came from a woman in her 70s with acute or convalescent COVID-19.

The chain recombines TRBV9 with TRBJ1-2; 7 bases line up with TRBD1. Germline V gives CDR1 SGDLS, CDR2 YYNGEE. The CDR3 is 13 residues long. With 0 bases clipped from V and 8 bases from J, the junction kept 4 bases outside the gene matches. CDR3 protein: CASSVGQGEGYTF. CDR3 nucleotide sequence: TGTGCCAGCAGCGTAGGGCAGGGGGAAGGCTACACCTTC.

V usage is TRBV3-1 (or the pseudogene TRBV3-2) and J usage is TRBJ2-2; no clear D. This CDR3 contains 14 residues. The ends were cut back, 3 bases at V and 8 bases at J, with 13 bases in the middle. The germline CDR1 and CDR2 sequences are LGHDT and YNNKEL (reference sequence). The CDR3 sequence is CASSQRHKWGELFF. CDR3 DNA sequence: TGTGCCAGCAGCCAGCGACACAAGTGGGGGGAGCTGTTTTTT.

This clone appeared a few times. V and J are TRBV10-3 and TRBJ2-6; TRBD2 might be the D (5 bases). Germline CDR1 is ENHRY and CDR2 is SYGVKD. The CDR3 length is 17 residues. Trimming shortened V by 3 bases and J by 0 bases, and 12 bases separated the two germline ends. CDR3 protein: CAISDWGEVSGANVLTF. The DNA of the CDR3 is TGTGCCATCAGTGATTGGGGAGAAGTCTCTGGGGCCAACGTCCTGACTTTC.

The rearrangement uses TRBV5-1 and TRBJ2-7, with a possible D match to TRBD1 (5 bases). V lost 0 bases and J lost 5, with 15 bases in between. Looked up from germline, CDR1 is SGHRS and CDR2 is YFSETQ. The CDR3 sequence is 15 residues long. The CDR3, as DNA: TGCGCCAGCAGCTTGGCCTGGGCAGGGTCGGACGAGCAGTACTTC. It yields the protein CASSLAWAGSDEQYF.

The chain uses TRBV2 and TRBJ1-1; TRBD1 matches 10 bases. CDR1 SNHLY and CDR2 FYNNEI come from the germline V gene. The CDR3 length is 13 residues. Germline trimming cut 8 bases from V and 5 bases from J; bases unmatched to any gene: 5. The CDR3 coding sequence is TGTGCCAGCGGGACAGGGGAGAAGACTGAAGCTTTCTTT. Its translation is CASGTGEKTEAFF.

This clone was seen only once. The chain has TRBV6-2 or TRBV6-3 and TRBJ2-3, with 8 nucleotides matching TRBD1. Germline CDR1 and CDR2: MNHEY and SVGEGT. The CDR3 is made up of 15 amino acids. Losses at the gene ends were 6 bases for V and 0 bases for J; bases not matched to a gene: 5. The CDR3 DNA sequence: TGTGCCAGCAGCCCAGGACAGGGCAGCACAGATACGCAGTATTTT. Protein sequence: CASSPGQGSTDTQYF.

The chain recombines TRBV4-1 with TRBJ2-1; TRBD2 matches at 10 bases. This CDR3 has 18 amino acids. Germline CDR1 and CDR2: MGHRA and YSYEKL. The V and J ends lost 1 base and 1 base, in that order; junction bases with no gene match: 7. CDR3 protein: CASSQASGGAKSYNEQFF. CDR3 bases: TGCGCCAGCAGCCAAGCCAGCGGGGGGGCCAAGTCCTACAATGAGCAGTTCTTC.

The chain has TRBV28 and TRBJ2-6; 10 bases fit TRBD1. Losses at the gene ends were 3 bases for V and 0 bases for J; bases not matched to a gene: 2. CDR3 length equals 17 residues. Germline CDR1 reads MDHEN; CDR2 reads SYDVKM. CDR3 coding DNA: TGTGCCAGCAGTTTGTGGACAGGGGGCTCTGGGGCCAACGTCCTGACTTTC. It translates to CASSLWTGGSGANVLTF.

This chain joins TRBV11-2 and TRBJ1-6; 8 bases line up with TRBD1. The V gene's germline CDR1 is SGHAT and CDR2 FQNNGV. J gave up 10 bases and V 4 bases, and 9 bases lay outside the gene matches. The CDR3 length is 15 residues. The CDR3 spells CASSSSDRGESPLHF. In nucleotides, the CDR3 is TGTGCCAGCAGCTCTTCCGACAGGGGAGAGTCACCCCTCCACTTT.

This clone showed up just a few times. The rearrangement joins TRBV15 to TRBJ1-3; no definite D call. The CDR3 length is 15 residues. CDR1 is LNHNV, CDR2 YYDKDF, per germline (reference sequence). V lost 0 bases and J 3 bases, leaving 9 bases between the germline ends. The CDR3 nucleotides read TGTGCCACCAGCAGAGATTGGGCCCTTGGAAACACCATATATTTT. Translated: CATSRDWALGNTIYF.

The genes are TRBV19 and TRBJ1-2, with 10 nucleotides matching TRBD1. The CDR3 has 15 residues. The trim removed 5 bases at V and 8 bases at J, leaving 11 bases unmatched. Germline loops: CDR1 LNHDA, CDR2 SQIVND (reference sequence). The CDR3: CASSGDRGVRRGYTF. The CDR3 DNA is TGTGCCAGTAGTGGGGACAGGGGTGTTCGTCGCGGCTACACCTTC.

The chain couples TRBV9 to TRBJ2-2; D perhaps matches TRBD1 (6 bases). Trimming cost V 4 bases and J 1 base, with 11 bases left between them. This CDR3 region has 15 residues. Germline V lookup: CDR1 SGDLS, CDR2 YYNGEE. The CDR3 protein is CASSLQGMNTGELFF. CDR3 in DNA: TGTGCCAGCAGCCTCCAGGGGATGAACACCGGGGAGCTGTTTTTT.

This clone was observed a handful of times. The chain carries TRBV28 and TRBJ2-3; possible D gene TRBD2, 7 bases. Germline V CDR1 and CDR2: MDHEN, SYDVKM. The CDR3 sequence is 15 residues long. Trimming took off 4 bases at V and 3 bases at J, with 14 bases between the two ends. The DNA for the CDR3 is TGTGCCAGCAGTTCTCGGGGGGCTATGACAGATACGCAGTATTTT. Translating it yields CASSSRGAMTDTQYF. The full variable domain, rest sourced from reference TRBV28 and TRBJ2-3, is DVKVTQSSRYLVKRTGEKVFLECVQDMDHENMFWYRQDPGLGLRLIYFSYDVKMKEKGDIPEGYSVSREKKERFSLILESASTNQTSMYLCASSSRGAMTDTQYFGPGTRLTVL.

This clone was detected only a few times. This chain connects TRBV12-5 to TRBJ2-5; 8 nucleotides line up with TRBD2. Germline values: CDR1 LGHNT, CDR2 FRNRAP. The ends lost 6 bases at V and 5 bases at J; junction bases unmatched: 14. The CDR3 loop spans 16 amino acids. CDR3 nucleotides: TGTGCTAGTGGCGACGGCCTAGTAGCGGGGTGGGAGACCCAGTACTTC. Its translation: CASGDGLVAGWETQYF.

This clone was seen only a few times. The V gene is TRBV15, the J gene TRBJ1-4; no firm D call. Trimming shortened V by 5 bases and J by 8 bases, and 15 bases separated the two germline ends. The germline V gene encodes CDR1 LNHNV and CDR2 YYDKDF (reference sequence). The length of the CDR3 is 14 residues. The CDR3 sequence: CATSPHAVGEKLFF. The CDR3 DNA is TGTGCCACCAGCCCCCATGCGGTAGGCGAAAAACTGTTTTTT.

The V and J genes are TRBV6-5 and TRBJ2-5, with 8 bases that match TRBD2. The germline gives CDR1 MNHEY, CDR2 SVGAGI. This CDR3 region has 14 residues. Trimming removed 6 bases from V and 6 bases from J; junction bases left unmatched: 9. CDR3 loop: CASSLAGSSKTQYF. The DNA of the CDR3 is TGTGCCAGCAGCTTAGCGGGGTCATCGAAGACCCAGTACTTC.

This clone turned up a few times. The chain uses TRBV7-2 and TRBJ1-3, with D possibly being TRBD1 (5 bases). CDR1 SGHTA and CDR2 FQGNSA come from the germline V gene. Trimming removed 1 base from V and 0 bases from J, with 10 bases in between. The CDR3 sequence is 16 residues long. DNA of the CDR3: TGTGCCAGCAGCTTAGACAGGATTCTCTCTGGAAACACCATATATTTT. It specifies CASSLDRILSGNTIYF.

The chain is built from TRBV4-2 and TRBJ2-3, with D possibly being TRBD1 (6 bases). This CDR3 region has 15 residues. The V end lost 0 bases, the J end lost 1 base, and 8 bases lay between the germline ends. CDR1 and CDR2 (germline): LGHNA, YNFKEQ. The CDR3 nucleotides read TGTGCCAGCAGCCAAGAAGGGGGTCGCACAGATACGCAGTATTTT. Amino acid sequence: CASSQEGGRTDTQYF.

Comments on this clone: One end of the junction is discordant with germline, which a read error may explain. The chain uses TRBV5-6 and TRBJ2-7; perhaps TRBD2 as D (5 bases). This CDR3 has 14 residues. Germline CDR1 reads SGHDT; CDR2 reads YYEEEE. The CDR3 is CASSFGLSSNEQYF. The CDR3 nucleotides are TGTGCCAGCAGCTTTGGACTTTCCTCCAACGAGCAGTACTTC.

The chain is built from TRBV5-8 and TRBJ1-5; 8 nucleotides align to TRBD1. The V gene end was trimmed by 0 bases and the J gene end by 1 base; junction bases not matched to a gene: 0. The germline CDR1 and CDR2 sequences are SGHTS and YDEGEE. This CDR3 contains 15 residues. The CDR3 here is CASSLGDRSNQPQHF. CDR3 in DNA: TGTGCCAGCAGCTTGGGGGACAGGAGCAATCAGCCCCAGCATTTT.